This paragraph reports one T cell receptor (beta chain). The data were taken from a study of cytomegalovirus exposure and HLA in healthy donors. Study overall: Previous work identified 100 million or so unique TCR beta sequences from approximately 190 million T cells.

PCR amplification relied on 60 Vbeta primers (plus 13 Jbeta primers). Profiling relied on immunoSEQ multiplex PCR, and the TCRdb table lists in-frame clones only, not all of them. The data hold 150,000 to 200,000 clones, with more than 65% observed a single time. The CDR3 totals 13 residues. The germline V gene has CDR1 SEHNR and CDR2 FQNEAQ (reference sequence). V was pared by 4 bases and J by 6 bases, with 13 bases between. The source is a man in his forties or fifties in good health and CMV-seropositive. Material: PBMCs. V usage is TRBV7-9 and J usage is TRBJ2-7; D is uncertain. The CDR3 nucleotides read TGTGCCAGCAGCTCAGCGCACAGCTGCGAGCAGTACTTC. This sequence encodes CASSSAHSCEQYF. Variable domain in full (rest from reference TRBV7-9 and TRBJ2-7): DTGVSQNPRHKITKRGQNVTFRCDPISEHNRLYWYRQTLGQGPEFLTYFQNEAQLEKSRLLSDRFSAERPKGSFSTLEIQRTEQGDSAMYLCASSSAHSCEQYFGPGTRLTVT.